The 17 T cell receptor beta chains below all came from one sample that was sequenced in a study of blood T cell repertoires in COVID-19. The table came from immunoSEQ multiplex PCR; TCRdb's copy has only in-frame clones and leaves some out. Here the sample spans approximately 190,000 clones, roughly four fifths being singletons. Sequenced: peripheral blood. These receptors originate from a woman between 35 and 50 years old with acute or convalescent COVID-19.

J is TRBJ2-6 and V is TRBV11-2; D may be TRBD1 (5 bases). The CDR3 consists of 14 residues. CDR1 and CDR2 from the germline V gene are SGHAT and FQNNGV. V was cut by 4 bases and J by 10 bases, with 14 bases left in between. CDR3 protein: CASSSQVTTNVLTF. DNA of the CDR3: TGTGCCAGCAGCTCACAGGTGACGACTAACGTCCTGACTTTC.

The rearrangement links TRBV11-2 to TRBJ1-4, with 7 positions matching TRBD1. Looked up from germline, CDR1 is SGHAT and CDR2 is FQNNGV. The ends lost 4 bases at V and 7 bases at J; junction bases unmatched: 9. The CDR3 has 15 residues. The CDR3 coding sequence is TGTGCCAGCAGCTCCCGACAGGGACGGGGTGAAAAACTGTTTTTT. Protein product: CASSSRQGRGEKLFF. The variable domain in full, with the rest retrieved from reference TRBV11-2 and TRBJ1-4, is EAGVAQSPRYKIIEKRQSVAFWCNPISGHATLYWYQQILGQGPKLLIQFQNNGVVDDSQLPKDRFSAERLKGVDSTLKIQPAKLEDSAVYLCASSSRQGRGEKLFFGSGTQLSVL.

The chain links TRBV5-1 to TRBJ2-7; 7 nucleotides align to TRBD2. Trimming took 7 bases from V and 5 from J; bases not matched to a gene: 15. Germline V gene sequence: CDR1 SGHRS, CDR2 YFSETQ. CDR3 length: 15 residues. The CDR3 spells CASGAGDNTLNEQYF. The CDR3 coding sequence is TGCGCCAGCGGGGCGGGAGATAATACTCTTAACGAGCAGTACTTC. Filled out from reference TRBV5-1 and TRBJ2-7, the complete variable domain reads KAGVTQTPRYLIKTRGQQVTLSCSPISGHRSVSWYQQTPGQGLQFLFEYFSETQRNKGNFPGRFSGRQFSNSRSEMNVSTLELGDSALYLCASGAGDNTLNEQYFGPGTRLTVT.

V and J are TRBV5-1 and TRBJ2-2; D call uncertain. The CDR3 covers 15 residues. The germline V and J ends were trimmed by 5 bases and 1 base, with 12 bases remaining between them. The germline gives CDR1 SGHRS, CDR2 YFSETQ. Here the CDR3 DNA reads TGCGCCAGCAGTCCCCTTAGCAGGAACACCGGGGAGCTGTTTTTT. Translation: CASSPLSRNTGELFF.

In its sample, this clone was seen once. This chain uses TRBV28 with TRBJ2-3; 10 bases are shared with TRBD2. With V trimmed by 7 bases and J by 1 base, 5 bases remained unmatched. Germline CDR1 MDHEN, CDR2 SYDVKM. The CDR3 covers 15 residues. The CDR3 DNA reads as TGTGCCAGCACTTCTAGCGGGAGAGGCACAGATACGCAGTATTTT. Protein sequence: CASTSSGRGTDTQYF.

This clone was seen just once. The rearrangement links TRBV4-2 to TRBJ1-3; D is perhaps TRBD1 (5 bases). Germline V lookup: CDR1 LGHNA, CDR2 YNFKEQ. The CDR3 totals 17 residues. Trimming left V 0 bases short and J 3 bases short, with 15 bases between. Here the CDR3 DNA reads TGTGCCAGCAGCCAAGATTTAGCCAGGGCGTTTGGAAACACCATATATTTT. Its protein product is CASSQDLARAFGNTIYF.

This rearrangement joins TRBV7-8 to TRBJ2-5, with a possible D match to TRBD2 (6 bases). The CDR3 covers 15 residues. The germline V and J ends were trimmed by 2 bases and 5 bases, with 15 bases remaining between them. The germline CDR1 and CDR2 sequences are SGHVS and FQNEAQ. DNA of the CDR3: TGTGCCAGCAGCTTATGGACGGGGGTAGAGGAGACCCAGTACTTC. Amino acid sequence: CASSLWTGVEETQYF.

The CDR3 loop reads CASSAGQGGITGELFF. DNA of the CDR3: TGTGCCAGCAGCGCGGGACAGGGGGGTATCACCGGGGAGCTGTTTTTT. This chain connects TRBV7-9 to TRBJ2-2, with TRBD1 matching over 11 bases. From germline, CDR1 is SEHNR and CDR2 FQNEAQ (reference sequence). Germline trimming cut 5 bases from V and 4 bases from J; bases unmatched to any gene: 6. There are 16 residues in the CDR3.

This clone was picked up one time. The chain employs TRBV28 and TRBJ1-2, with D tentatively TRBD1 (6 bases). The CDR3 has 14 amino acids. From germline, CDR1 is MDHEN and CDR2 SYDVKM. The ends were cut back, 2 bases at V and 5 bases at J, with 12 bases in the middle. The CDR3 DNA follows: TGTGCCAGCAGTTTAACAGGGTTTCTTTATGGCTACACCTTC. It yields the protein CASSLTGFLYGYTF.

This chain connects TRBV15 to TRBJ1-5; TRBD1 matches 9 bases. Per the germline V gene, CDR1 is LNHNV and CDR2 is YYDKDF (reference sequence). The J segment lost 6 bases and the V segment lost 6 bases, leaving 9 bases of the junction unmatched. The CDR3 contains 15 residues. The CDR3 bases are TGTGCCACCAGAAGGGACAGGGTTGCGGGTCAGCCCCAGCATTTT. Its translation: CATRRDRVAGQPQHF.

The chain couples TRBV5-6 to TRBJ2-3; 10 nucleotides align to TRBD2. With V trimmed by 2 bases and J by 0 bases, 3 bases remained unmatched. The CDR3 extends over 16 amino acids. Looked up from germline, CDR1 is SGHDT and CDR2 is YYEEEE. This CDR3 reads CASSLKTSGSTDTQYF. CDR3 nucleotides: TGTGCCAGCAGCTTAAAGACTAGCGGGAGCACAGATACGCAGTATTTT.

CDR3 region: CASRTDSHLNNEQFF. CDR3 DNA sequence: TGTGCCAGCAGGACGGACAGCCACTTAAACAATGAGCAGTTCTTC. The chain has TRBV6-5 and TRBJ2-1; the D gene is possibly TRBD1 (6 bases). Trimming removed 6 bases from V and 5 bases from J, with 17 bases in between. The CDR3 spans 15 residues. Per the germline V gene, CDR1 is MNHEY and CDR2 is SVGAGI.

J is TRBJ1-2 and V is TRBV12-3 or TRBV12-4; 7 nucleotides align to TRBD1. V lost 8 bases, J lost 2 bases, and 5 bases stayed unmatched. CDR3 length equals 13 residues. DNA for the CDR3: TGTGCCAGCGGACCACAGGGGAACTATGGCTACACCTTC. It yields the protein CASGPQGNYGYTF.

The chain joins TRBV3-1 (or the pseudogene TRBV3-2) to TRBJ2-4, with 9 bases identical to TRBD1. Germline values: CDR1 LGHDT, CDR2 YNNKEL (reference sequence). The CDR3 has 14 residues. Germline trimming cut 0 bases from V and 7 bases from J; bases unmatched to any gene: 1. CDR3 loop: CASSQEGTGNIQYF. Here the CDR3 DNA reads TGTGCCAGCAGCCAAGAAGGGACAGGGAACATTCAGTACTTC.

This chain joins TRBV5-1 and TRBJ1-1; 8 nucleotides align to TRBD1. Germline V CDR1 and CDR2: SGHRS, YFSETQ. Germline trimming cut 4 bases from V and 4 bases from J; bases unmatched to any gene: 12. This CDR3 contains 16 residues. This CDR3 reads CASSPQGAGRVTEAFF. CDR3 bases: TGCGCCAGCAGCCCCCAGGGGGCGGGGAGGGTCACTGAAGCTTTCTTT.

This clone appeared a single time. This rearrangement joins TRBV7-3 to TRBJ1-1; no clear D gene. The CDR3 totals 13 residues. Germline V CDR1 and CDR2: SGHTA, FQGTGA. Trimming took off 4 bases at V and 1 base at J, with 7 bases between the two ends. The CDR3 sequence: CASSYRENTEAFF. CDR3 DNA sequence: TGTGCCAGCAGCTATAGAGAGAACACTGAAGCTTTCTTT.

This clone was detected only once. The chain recombines TRBV6-5 with TRBJ2-7, with D perhaps TRBD2 (5 bases). Germline V CDR1 and CDR2: MNHEY, SVGAGI. The CDR3 sequence is 15 residues long. V dropped 5 bases and J dropped 2 bases, with 16 bases sitting between them. DNA of the CDR3: TGTGCCAGCAGTCCTCGGGGTGGGTTAGCCTACGAGCAGTACTTC. Its protein product is CASSPRGGLAYEQYF.